The subject of this entry is one T cell receptor (beta chain). The data derive from a study of graft-versus-host responses after intestinal transplantation. Study as a whole: All recipients got anti-thymocyte globulin induction, then tacrolimus and steroids for about three years.

The authors processed graft tissue to release intraepithelial and lamina propria lymphocytes. Generated by immunoSEQ multiplex PCR, the TCRdb table keeps only in-frame clones and is missing some. The sample lists about 29,000 clones, 60% to 85% occurring once. This receptor was identified in a human patient who received an intestinal transplant, so some T cells may come from the graft donor. This material consisted of ileum tissue, taken 98 days after intestinal transplantation.

The CDR3 DNA is TGTGCCAGCAGCCCCCGTCTTAAGCGGGGGCGGTACAATGAGCAGTTCTTC. Translated: CASSPRLKRGRYNEQFF. The chain has TRBV11-2 and TRBJ2-1; the match to TRBD2 covers 8 bases. J was trimmed by 4 bases and V by 5 bases; bases with no gene match: 13. The CDR3 covers 17 residues. Germline values: CDR1 SGHAT, CDR2 FQNNGV.